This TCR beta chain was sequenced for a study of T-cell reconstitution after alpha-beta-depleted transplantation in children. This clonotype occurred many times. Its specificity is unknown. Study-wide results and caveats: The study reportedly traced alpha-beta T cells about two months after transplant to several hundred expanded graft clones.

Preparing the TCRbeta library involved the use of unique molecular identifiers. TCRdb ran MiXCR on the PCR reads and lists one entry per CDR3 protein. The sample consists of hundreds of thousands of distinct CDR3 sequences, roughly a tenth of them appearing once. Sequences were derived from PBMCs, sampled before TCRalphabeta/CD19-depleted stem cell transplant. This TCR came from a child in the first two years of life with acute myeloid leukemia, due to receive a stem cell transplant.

CDR3: CASSQDRDGRGNTEAFF. The CDR3 DNA reads TGTGCCAGCAGCCAAGACCGGGACGGAAGGGGTAACACTGAAGCTTTCTTT. The chain uses TRBV3-1 and TRBJ1-1, with D possibly matching TRBD1 (5 bases). Deletions cut 0 bases from V and 2 bases from J, with 16 bases between. Germline loops: CDR1 LGHDT, CDR2 YNNKEL (reference sequence). The CDR3 loop spans 17 amino acids.